This is a list of T cell receptor beta chains from one sample in a study of Ad26.COV2.S vaccination and SARS-CoV-2 variants. Some clones are missing from TCRdb's copy, which holds only in-frame ones; the method was immunoSEQ multiplex PCR. This sample has a few hundred thousand clones, with roughly 85% found just once. The sequenced sample was peripheral blood, obtained in a trial of Ad26.COV2.S vaccine versus placebo. These receptors were obtained from a person aged 18 to 65 who received the Ad26.COV2.S COVID-19 vaccine or a placebo. CDR3s include the opening cysteine and the closing phenylalanine or tryptophan. The D gene is left open where the match is weak. For some rows the clone size is stated as once, few or many, or as a class when expanded; others skip it.

cdr3_aa: CASSPEPLDTQYF; j_call: TRBJ2-3; d_call: -; clone_size: -; v_call: TRBV2
cdr3_aa: CASSRGGLGVQETQYF; j_call: TRBJ2-5; d_call: -; clone_size: -; v_call: TRBV5-5
cdr3_aa: CASSFTGLAADTQYF; j_call: TRBJ2-3; d_call: TRBD2; clone_size: -; v_call: TRBV5-1
cdr3_aa: CATIDWLEGINEQYF; j_call: TRBJ2-7; d_call: -; clone_size: -; v_call: TRBV2
cdr3_aa: CASSVSTTGFAAGELFF; j_call: TRBJ2-2; d_call: TRBD1; clone_size: -; v_call: TRBV9
cdr3_aa: CASSQSRAGANYGYTF; j_call: TRBJ1-2; d_call: -; clone_size: -; v_call: TRBV4-3
cdr3_aa: CASSRDPGGELFF; j_call: TRBJ2-2; d_call: -; clone_size: -; v_call: TRBV18
cdr3_aa: CASSALEGGTGELFF; j_call: TRBJ2-2; d_call: -; clone_size: -; v_call: TRBV2
cdr3_aa: CASSQVEKLFF; j_call: TRBJ1-4; d_call: -; clone_size: once; v_call: TRBV3-1/TRBV3-2
cdr3_aa: CASGHEFTGELFF; j_call: TRBJ2-2; d_call: -; clone_size: -; v_call: TRBV12-5
cdr3_aa: CATSDLQPDTGELFF; j_call: TRBJ2-2; d_call: -; clone_size: few; v_call: TRBV24-1
cdr3_aa: CASSSAEASTDTQYF; j_call: TRBJ2-3; d_call: -; clone_size: -; v_call: TRBV5-1
cdr3_aa: CASGTRGWSYNEQFF; j_call: TRBJ2-1; d_call: -; clone_size: once; v_call: TRBV28
cdr3_aa: CASSRNRDRSYEQYF; j_call: TRBJ2-7; d_call: TRBD1; clone_size: few; v_call: TRBV4-1
cdr3_aa: CASSPTSGGMYEQYF; j_call: TRBJ2-7; d_call: TRBD2; clone_size: once; v_call: TRBV18
cdr3_aa: CASNLQGSTEAFF; j_call: TRBJ1-1; d_call: -; clone_size: -; v_call: TRBV6-5
cdr3_aa: CASSFTGRHGYTF; j_call: TRBJ1-2; d_call: -; clone_size: once; v_call: TRBV11-2
cdr3_aa: CASSPPGYGYTF; j_call: TRBJ1-2; d_call: -; clone_size: -; v_call: TRBV18
cdr3_aa: CASSFGRIYGYTF; j_call: TRBJ1-2; d_call: -; clone_size: -; v_call: TRBV12-3/TRBV12-4
cdr3_aa: CASSLSMTSGRGSGANVLTF; j_call: TRBJ2-6; d_call: TRBD2; clone_size: few; v_call: TRBV27
cdr3_aa: CASSATGTEQYF; j_call: TRBJ2-7; d_call: TRBD1; clone_size: -; v_call: TRBV18
cdr3_aa: CASILKRGPGSGANVLTF; j_call: TRBJ2-6; d_call: TRBD1; clone_size: few; v_call: TRBV13
cdr3_aa: CASSYGGAEAFF; j_call: TRBJ1-1; d_call: -; clone_size: -; v_call: TRBV27
cdr3_aa: CASSPELRGRGTQYF; j_call: TRBJ2-3; d_call: -; clone_size: -; v_call: TRBV3-1/TRBV3-2
cdr3_aa: CASSVGATEQFF; j_call: TRBJ2-1; d_call: -; clone_size: -; v_call: TRBV9
cdr3_aa: CASGGAGGQHEQFF; j_call: TRBJ2-1; d_call: TRBD2; clone_size: few; v_call: TRBV12-5
cdr3_aa: CASSLQWGADTQYF; j_call: TRBJ2-3; d_call: -; clone_size: once; v_call: TRBV5-1
cdr3_aa: CASSSDLSYEQYF; j_call: TRBJ2-7; d_call: -; clone_size: -; v_call: TRBV12-3/TRBV12-4
cdr3_aa: CASSWAGVSETQYF; j_call: TRBJ2-5; d_call: TRBD2; clone_size: -; v_call: TRBV9
cdr3_aa: CASSLAGGGADTQYF; j_call: TRBJ2-3; d_call: -; clone_size: -; v_call: TRBV7-7
cdr3_aa: CASSGEDTQYF; j_call: TRBJ2-3; d_call: -; clone_size: -; v_call: TRBV2
cdr3_aa: CASSPAVNQPQHF; j_call: TRBJ1-5; d_call: -; clone_size: -; v_call: TRBV6-5
cdr3_aa: CASSLGQRKLFF; j_call: TRBJ1-4; d_call: -; clone_size: few; v_call: TRBV19
cdr3_aa: CASSLVGDYGYTF; j_call: TRBJ1-2; d_call: -; clone_size: -; v_call: TRBV11-2
cdr3_aa: CAWSLGTGVNQPQHF; j_call: TRBJ1-5; d_call: TRBD1; clone_size: -; v_call: TRBV30
cdr3_aa: CASSQESATSGKQFF; j_call: TRBJ2-1; d_call: TRBD2; clone_size: -; v_call: TRBV3-1/TRBV3-2
cdr3_aa: CASSPPYAEAFF; j_call: TRBJ1-1; d_call: -; clone_size: -; v_call: TRBV6-5
cdr3_aa: CASSSPRGPQHF; j_call: TRBJ1-5; d_call: -; clone_size: -; v_call: TRBV7-2
cdr3_aa: CASSIGWAEQYF; j_call: TRBJ2-7; d_call: -; clone_size: -; v_call: TRBV19
cdr3_aa: CASQRDLTRDSPLHF; j_call: TRBJ1-6; d_call: -; clone_size: -; v_call: TRBV6-5
cdr3_aa: CASSQGLGQPQHF; j_call: TRBJ1-5; d_call: -; clone_size: -; v_call: TRBV3-1/TRBV3-2
cdr3_aa: CAISERGTDTQYF; j_call: TRBJ2-3; d_call: -; clone_size: -; v_call: TRBV10-3
cdr3_aa: CASRATRGNQPQHF; j_call: TRBJ1-5; d_call: -; clone_size: once; v_call: TRBV27
cdr3_aa: CAWSGGSYEQYF; j_call: TRBJ2-7; d_call: -; clone_size: -; v_call: TRBV30
cdr3_aa: CASSSDSTDTQYF; j_call: TRBJ2-3; d_call: -; clone_size: -; v_call: TRBV7-8
cdr3_aa: CASSSETGRNTEAFF; j_call: TRBJ1-1; d_call: TRBD1; clone_size: -; v_call: TRBV7-2
cdr3_aa: CASSRRDGAYYGYTF; j_call: TRBJ1-2; d_call: -; clone_size: -; v_call: TRBV6-5
cdr3_aa: CASSPGLAFITGELFF; j_call: TRBJ2-2; d_call: TRBD2; clone_size: -; v_call: TRBV27
cdr3_aa: CASSQTSGSSGANVLTF; j_call: TRBJ2-6; d_call: TRBD2; clone_size: -; v_call: TRBV7-3
cdr3_aa: CASRFNRGPEQYF; j_call: TRBJ2-7; d_call: -; clone_size: -; v_call: TRBV12-3/TRBV12-4